This passage covers 8 T cell receptor beta chains from one sample sequenced in a study of blood T cell repertoires in COVID-19. Produced via immunoSEQ multiplex PCR; TCRdb's table is partial and in-frame only. The sample consists of 130,000 to 150,000 clones, over 70% of them appearing once. Source material: peripheral blood. The receptors were sampled from a woman in her fifties or sixties with acute or convalescent COVID-19.

The chain recombines TRBV27 with TRBJ2-2, with 7 bases that match TRBD2. Germline trimming cut 4 bases from V and 4 bases from J; bases unmatched to any gene: 6. This CDR3 comprises 15 residues. Germline V gene data show CDR1 as MNHEY and CDR2 as SMNVEV (reference sequence). This CDR3 is CASSSLPGGTGELFF. CDR3 nucleotide sequence: TGTGCCAGCAGTTCCCTCCCGGGGGGCACCGGGGAGCTGTTTTTT.

The genes are TRBV19 and TRBJ2-1; a possible D gene is TRBD1 (6 bases). V dropped 7 bases and J dropped 4 bases, with 14 bases sitting between them. The CDR3 is 14 amino acids. Germline V gives CDR1 LNHDA, CDR2 SQIVND (reference sequence). The CDR3 coding sequence is TGTGCCAGTACGACAGGATCGGGATACAATGAGCAGTTCTTC. Translation gives CASTTGSGYNEQFF.

J is TRBJ1-4 and V is TRBV2; 9 nucleotides match TRBD1. CDR1 and CDR2 (germline): SNHLY, FYNNEI. The CDR3 consists of 18 residues. The junction had 10 bases not matched to a gene; V was cut back by 5 bases and J by 0 bases. CDR3 nucleotides: TGTGCCAGCAGTCCGGTTGGGGGACAGGGCGCAACTAATGAAAAACTGTTTTTT. Its protein product is CASSPVGGQGATNEKLFF.

The sample holds one count of this clone. The chain uses TRBV5-1 and TRBJ2-1; TRBD2 agrees at 9 bases. The CDR3 extends over 16 amino acids. CDR1 is SGHRS and CDR2 is YFSETQ in the germline V gene. V was clipped by 0 bases and J by 5 bases; unmatched bases: 6. The CDR3 is CASSLGASGTHNEQFF. The CDR3 region has the DNA TGCGCCAGCAGCTTGGGGGCTAGCGGGACACACAATGAGCAGTTCTTC.

This clone was seen more than once but under ten times. This chain uses TRBV5-1 with TRBJ2-2, with a possible D match to TRBD1 (5 bases). This CDR3 is built from 14 residues. Germline V gene data show CDR1 as SGHRS and CDR2 as YFSETQ. V was shortened by 2 bases and J by 3 bases, with 8 bases between the two germline ends. CDR3 loop: CASSLDSHTGELFF. In DNA form, the CDR3 reads TGCGCCAGCAGCTTAGACAGCCACACCGGGGAGCTGTTTTTT. The full variable domain, rest sourced from reference TRBV5-1 and TRBJ2-2, is KAGVTQTPRYLIKTRGQQVTLSCSPISGHRSVSWYQQTPGQGLQFLFEYFSETQRNKGNFPGRFSGRQFSNSRSEMNVSTLELGDSALYLCASSLDSHTGELFFGEGSRLTVL.

This rearrangement joins TRBV10-1 to TRBJ2-1, with 10 bases fitting TRBD2. This CDR3 is 21 amino acids long. V lost 3 bases, J lost 2 bases, and 19 bases stayed unmatched. Germline V gene data show CDR1 as WNHNN and CDR2 as SYGVQD (reference sequence). This CDR3 is CASSEGGSGRITNRAYNEQFF. In DNA form, the CDR3 reads TGCGCCAGCAGTGAAGGCGGTAGCGGGAGGATCACGAACCGCGCCTACAATGAGCAGTTCTTC.

The chain joins TRBV5-8 to TRBJ1-2; 11 bases fit TRBD1. CDR3 length equals 18 residues. Unmatched junction bases numbered 10, after V lost 1 base and J lost 2 bases. Germline assignment: CDR1 SGHTS and CDR2 YDEGEE. Written as DNA, the CDR3 is TGTGCCAGCAGCTTGCGGTTGGGGCGGACAGGGGGCAACTATGGCTACACCTTC. Its protein is CASSLRLGRTGGNYGYTF.

The rearrangement uses TRBV15 and TRBJ2-2, with 8 nucleotides matching TRBD2. This CDR3 is 18 amino acids long. Per the germline V gene, CDR1 is LNHNV and CDR2 is YYDKDF (reference sequence). V lost 5 bases to trimming and J lost 5 bases; unmatched junction nucleotides: 16. The CDR3 coding sequence is TGTGCCACCAGCGTAGGCCAGGGGCGGGGGGTCTGGACCGGGGAGCTGTTTTTT. This encodes CATSVGQGRGVWTGELFF.